A single sample gave rise to the 22 T cell receptor beta chains below, sequenced in a study of control samples from healthy donors and cancer patients. Assay: immunoSEQ multiplex PCR; the TCRdb copy retains only in-frame clones and omits some. The sample has approximately 97,000 clones; about 92% are singletons. Sequenced material: blood. The receptor source for this set is a woman aged 18-35 years in good health.

The J gene is TRBJ2-1, the V gene TRBV20-1; D gene uncertain. The CDR3 runs 11 residues. Germline loops: CDR1 DFQATT, CDR2 SNEGSKA (reference sequence). V dropped 5 bases and J dropped 6 bases, with 8 bases sitting between them. DNA for the CDR3: TGCAGTGCTGGATTTAGCAATGAGCAGTTCTTC. Translation: CSAGFSNEQFF.

The gene calls are TRBV6-5 and TRBJ1-4; 8 positions match TRBD1. The CDR3 totals 13 residues. The V gene end was trimmed by 9 bases and the J gene end by 7 bases; junction bases not matched to a gene: 7. CDR1 and CDR2 from the germline V gene are MNHEY and SVGAGI. The CDR3 DNA reads as TGTGCCAGTCAACAGGGGGGTGGTGAAAAACTGTTTTTT. Amino acids: CASQQGGGEKLFF.

The chain couples TRBV19 to TRBJ1-6, with a possible D match to TRBD1 (5 bases). Germline values: CDR1 LNHDA, CDR2 SQIVND (reference sequence). The CDR3 loop spans 14 amino acids. V was cut by 5 bases and J by 3 bases, with 8 bases left in between. The DNA of the CDR3 is TGTGCCAGTAGTGGGGCGGTCTATAATTCACCCCTCCACTTT. This sequence encodes CASSGAVYNSPLHF.

The CDR3 loop reads CASKVNSGSTEAFF. In DNA form, the CDR3 reads TGCGCCAGCAAGGTGAACTCCGGGTCCACTGAAGCTTTCTTT. The rearrangement uses TRBV10-1 and TRBJ1-1; D gene unclear. The CDR3 covers 14 residues. Germline V lookup: CDR1 WNHNN, CDR2 SYGVQD (reference sequence). Trimming removed 7 bases from V and 4 bases from J, with 16 bases in between.

The chain employs TRBV4-1 and TRBJ1-2; D is ambiguous. The CDR3 totals 15 residues. V gave up 7 bases and J gave up 4 bases, with 19 bases separating them. Germline V gene sequence: CDR1 MGHRA, CDR2 YSYEKL. CDR3 in amino acids: CASINHPGDGYGYTF. The DNA for the CDR3 is TGCGCCAGCATAAACCATCCGGGAGACGGCTATGGCTACACCTTC.

V and J are TRBV2 and TRBJ2-3; D not resolved. The ends were cut back, 4 bases at V and 4 bases at J, with 12 bases in the middle. The CDR3 runs to 14 residues. CDR1 and CDR2 from the germline V gene are SNHLY and FYNNEI. CDR3 region: CASSVGRAPDTQYF. The CDR3 nucleotides read TGTGCCAGCAGTGTCGGTCGGGCCCCAGATACGCAGTATTTT.

The chain joins TRBV19 to TRBJ2-2, with 8 positions matching TRBD2. In germline, CDR1 is LNHDA, CDR2 SQIVND (reference sequence). V was pared by 5 bases and J by 6 bases, with 8 bases of the junction left unmatched. This CDR3 comprises 15 residues. CDR3 sequence: CASSLGLGVPGELFF. CDR3 nucleotides: TGTGCCAGTAGTTTGGGACTAGGCGTGCCCGGGGAGCTGTTTTTT.

J is TRBJ2-7 and V is TRBV7-2; 7 nucleotides line up with TRBD2. Germline CDR1 reads SGHTA; CDR2 reads FQGNSA. The CDR3 has 14 residues. J lost 3 bases, V lost 4 bases, and 6 bases had no gene match. The CDR3 sequence: CASSSGGGGYEQYF. CDR3 DNA: TGTGCCAGCAGCTCGGGCGGGGGAGGCTACGAGCAGTACTTC. Using reference TRBV7-2 and TRBJ2-7 for the parts outside the CDR3, the full variable domain is GAGVSQSPSNKVTEKGKDVELRCDPISGHTALYWYRQSLGQGLEFLIYFQGNSAPDKSGLPSDRFSAERTGGSVSTLTIQRTQQEDSAVYLCASSSGGGGYEQYFGPGTRLTVT.

The chain uses TRBV9 and TRBJ2-4; D perhaps matches TRBD1 (5 bases). The germline V and J ends were trimmed by 3 bases and 4 bases, with 20 bases remaining between them. The germline V gene encodes CDR1 SGDLS and CDR2 YYNGEE. The CDR3 sequence is 17 residues long. The CDR3 spells CASSETLDGREKNIQYF. In DNA form, the CDR3 reads TGTGCCAGCAGCGAGACCCTGGACGGCAGGGAAAAAAACATTCAGTACTTC. Drawing the rest from reference TRBV9 and TRBJ2-4, the complete variable domain is DSGVTQTPKHLITATGQRVTLRCSPRSGDLSVYWYQQSLDQGLQFLIQYYNGEERAKGNILERFSAQQFPDLHSELNLSSLELGDSALYFCASSETLDGREKNIQYFGAGTRLSVL.

The gene calls are TRBV24-1 and TRBJ1-1; no firm D call. V lost 3 bases, J lost 8 bases, and 18 bases lay in between. Germline CDR1 reads KGHDR; CDR2 reads SFDVKD. There are 15 residues in the CDR3. CDR3 region: CATSDAHGPGEEAFF. CDR3 coding DNA: TGTGCCACCAGTGATGCCCATGGACCCGGTGAGGAAGCTTTCTTT.

The chain links TRBV29-1 to TRBJ1-1; D not resolved. This CDR3 spans 12 amino acids. V was cut by 5 bases and J by 5 bases, with 12 bases left in between. Per germline, CDR1 SQVTM and CDR2 ANQGSEA. The CDR3 loop reads CSVYSLGTEAFF. The CDR3 DNA follows: TGCAGCGTTTACTCATTGGGGACTGAAGCTTTCTTT. Combining the CDR3 with reference TRBV29-1 and TRBJ1-1 gives the whole variable domain SAVISQKPSRDICQRGTSLTIQCQVDSQVTMMFWYRQQPGQSLTLIATANQGSEATYESGFVIDKFPISRPNLTFSTLTVSNMSPEDSSIYLCSVYSLGTEAFFGQGTRLTVV.

The V call is TRBV9, the J call TRBJ2-7, with 12 bases lining up with TRBD2. CDR3 length: 18 residues. Per the germline V gene, CDR1 is SGDLS and CDR2 is YYNGEE. Trimming removed 4 bases from V and 5 bases from J; junction bases left unmatched: 16. CDR3 sequence: CASSPPPSSGRAWDEQYF. The DNA of the CDR3 is TGTGCCAGCAGCCCACCGCCCTCTAGCGGGAGGGCCTGGGACGAGCAGTACTTC.

A single count supports this clone. The rearrangement links TRBV27 to TRBJ2-7, with 8 bases aligning to TRBD1. Germline loops: CDR1 MNHEY, CDR2 SMNVEV (reference sequence). CDR3 length equals 19 residues. Unmatched junction bases numbered 19, after V lost 6 bases and J lost 0 bases. CDR3 sequence (DNA): TGTGCCAGCAGCCGTCCTCCGACAGGGGCGAACATGAGCTCCTACGAGCAGTACTTC. Translated: CASSRPPTGANMSSYEQYF.

Written as DNA, the CDR3 is TGTGCCAGCAGCCCAGCTAGCGGGAGTAGGCAGACCCAGTACTTC. Amino acid sequence: CASSPASGSRQTQYF. This chain joins TRBV11-1 and TRBJ2-5; 10 bases are shared with TRBD2. Germline lookup yields CDR1 SGHAT and CDR2 FQDESV (reference sequence). Trimming cost V 5 bases and J 6 bases; bases outside gene matches: 9. The CDR3 is 15 residues long. Supplemented by reference TRBV11-1 and TRBJ2-5, the full variable domain reads EAEVAQSPRYKITEKSQAVAFWCDPISGHATLYWYRQILGQGPELLVQFQDESVVDDSQLPKDRFSAERLKGVDSTLKIQPAELGDSAMYLCASSPASGSRQTQYFGPGTRLLVL.

The chain has TRBV5-5 and TRBJ2-2; possible D gene TRBD1, 5 bases. This CDR3 has 16 amino acids. Germline V gene sequence: CDR1 SGHKS, CDR2 YYEKEE (reference sequence). Trimming stripped 4 bases from V and 2 bases from J, with 15 bases between. CDR3 in DNA: TGTGCCAGCAGCCCCTGGACAAGGGCCAACACCGGGGAGCTGTTTTTT. As protein: CASSPWTRANTGELFF.

The CDR3 is CASTPWDSNQPQHF. The CDR3 DNA reads TGTGCCAGCACTCCCTGGGATAGCAATCAGCCCCAGCATTTT. The chain joins TRBV6-5 to TRBJ1-5; D not resolved. Germline V gene lookup returns CDR1 MNHEY and CDR2 SVGAGI. The germline V and J ends were trimmed by 7 bases and 0 bases, with 10 bases remaining between them. The CDR3 extends over 14 amino acids.

CDR3 region: CATSDFKTSGETQYF. The CDR3 nucleotides are TGTGCCACCAGTGATTTCAAAACAAGCGGGGAGACCCAGTACTTC. This chain uses TRBV24-1 with TRBJ2-5; D perhaps matches TRBD2 (6 bases). This CDR3 is built from 15 residues. CDR1 is KGHDR and CDR2 is SFDVKD in the germline V gene. V lost 1 base, J lost 5 bases, and 13 bases lay in between.

This clone has just one count. The chain couples TRBV2 to TRBJ2-2; 7 nucleotides agree with TRBD1. The germline gives CDR1 SNHLY, CDR2 FYNNEI. The CDR3 loop spans 14 amino acids. The V gene end was trimmed by 10 bases and the J gene end by 4 bases; junction bases not matched to a gene: 9. The CDR3 sequence: CAIPRGQPTGELFF. CDR3 DNA sequence: TGTGCCATACCCAGGGGACAGCCCACCGGGGAGCTGTTTTTT. The full variable domain, completed using reference TRBV2 and TRBJ2-2, is EPEVTQTPSHQVTQMGQEVILRCVPISNHLYFYWYRQILGQKVEFLVSFYNNEISEKSEIFDDQFSVERPDGSNFTLKIRSTKLEDSAMYFCAIPRGQPTGELFFGEGSRLTVL.

The chain recombines TRBV30 with TRBJ1-1, with a tentative D call TRBD1 (6 bases). Germline CDR1 reads GTSNPN; CDR2 reads SVGIG (reference sequence). Trimming stripped 5 bases from V and 1 base from J, with 17 bases between. The CDR3 contains 15 residues. This CDR3 is CAWENPGDGNTEAFF. CDR3 bases: TGTGCCTGGGAGAATCCAGGGGATGGGAACACTGAAGCTTTCTTT. The whole variable domain, filled in from reference TRBV30 and TRBJ1-1, reads SQTIHQWPATLVQPVGSPLSLECTVEGTSNPNLYWYRQAAGRGLQLLFYSVGIGQISSEVPQNLSASRPQDRQFILSSKKLLLSDSGFYLCAWENPGDGNTEAFFGQGTRLTVV.

The chain combines TRBV19 with TRBJ1-2; 7 bases map to TRBD1. With 0 bases clipped from V and 4 bases from J, the junction kept 2 bases outside the gene matches. Germline V gene lookup returns CDR1 LNHDA and CDR2 SQIVND (reference sequence). This CDR3 comprises 14 residues. The CDR3 DNA is TGTGCCAGTAGTATAGATGGGACAGCCTATGGCTACACCTTC. Translating it yields CASSIDGTAYGYTF.

The CDR3 protein is CASSSIDSADTQYF. The CDR3 nucleotides read TGTGCCAGCAGTTCCATTGACAGTGCAGATACGCAGTATTTT. This chain connects TRBV27 to TRBJ2-3; tentative D call: TRBD1 (5 bases). This CDR3 region has 14 residues. The germline V and J ends were trimmed by 4 bases and 4 bases, with 12 bases remaining between them. Germline V gene data show CDR1 as MNHEY and CDR2 as SMNVEV (reference sequence).

The chain carries TRBV6-4 and TRBJ1-1; D ambiguous. This CDR3 region has 15 residues. Trimming left V 6 bases short and J 0 bases short, with 14 bases between. Germline CDR1 and CDR2: MRHNA and SNTAGT. The CDR3 DNA is TGTGCCAGCAGCGCCGACATGAACATGAACACTGAAGCTTTCTTT. Encoded protein: CASSADMNMNTEAFF.